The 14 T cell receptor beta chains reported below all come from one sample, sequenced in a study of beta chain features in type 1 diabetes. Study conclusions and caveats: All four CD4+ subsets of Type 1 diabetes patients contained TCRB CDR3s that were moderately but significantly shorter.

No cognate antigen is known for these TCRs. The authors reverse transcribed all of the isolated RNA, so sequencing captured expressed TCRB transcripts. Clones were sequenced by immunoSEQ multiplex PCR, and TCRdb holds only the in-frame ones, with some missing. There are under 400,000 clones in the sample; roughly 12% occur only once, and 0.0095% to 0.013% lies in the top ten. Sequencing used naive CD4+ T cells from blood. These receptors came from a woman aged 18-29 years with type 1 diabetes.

The CDR3 nucleotides read TGTGCCAGCAGCTTGGCCGGGACAGGGGGCGGTGAGCAGTTCTTC. Protein product: CASSLAGTGGGEQFF. J is TRBJ2-1 and V is TRBV5-6, with 12 positions matching TRBD1. Germline V lookup: CDR1 SGHDT, CDR2 YYEEEE. Trimming took 0 bases from V and 9 from J; bases not matched to a gene: 4. This CDR3 has 15 amino acids.

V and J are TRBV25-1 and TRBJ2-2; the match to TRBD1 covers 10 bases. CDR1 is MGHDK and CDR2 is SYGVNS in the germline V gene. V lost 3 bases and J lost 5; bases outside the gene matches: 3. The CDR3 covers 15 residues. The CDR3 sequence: CASSDPGQGTGELFF. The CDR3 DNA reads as TGTGCCAGCAGTGACCCGGGACAGGGGACCGGGGAGCTGTTTTTT.

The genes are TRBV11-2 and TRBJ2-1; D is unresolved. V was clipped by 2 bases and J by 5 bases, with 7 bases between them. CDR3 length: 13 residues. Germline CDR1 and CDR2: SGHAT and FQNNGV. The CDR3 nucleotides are TGTGCCAGCAGCTTACGGGTTAACAATGAGCAGTTCTTC. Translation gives CASSLRVNNEQFF.

The CDR3 bases are TGCGCCAGCAGCCGTGGCAGGGGTACAGATACGCAGTATTTT. It is translated as CASSRGRGTDTQYF. The rearrangement joins TRBV4-3 to TRBJ2-3, with D perhaps matching TRBD1 (6 bases). The germline gives CDR1 LGHNA, CDR2 YSLEER. The V end was cut by 4 bases, the J end by 3 bases, with 11 bases between. The CDR3 length is 14 residues.

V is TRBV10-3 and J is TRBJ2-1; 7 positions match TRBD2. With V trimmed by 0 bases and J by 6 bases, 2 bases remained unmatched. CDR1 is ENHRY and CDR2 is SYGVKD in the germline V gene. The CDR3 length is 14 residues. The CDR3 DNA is TGTGCCATCAGTGAGTCTAGGACTAGCAATGAGCAGTTCTTC. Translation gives CAISESRTSNEQFF.

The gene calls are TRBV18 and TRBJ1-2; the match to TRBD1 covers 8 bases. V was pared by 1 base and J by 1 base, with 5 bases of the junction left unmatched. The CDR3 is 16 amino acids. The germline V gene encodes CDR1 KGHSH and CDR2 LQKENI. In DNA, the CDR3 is TGTGCCAGCTCACCACTCTCGACAGGGGATAACTATGGCTACACCTTC. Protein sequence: CASSPLSTGDNYGYTF.

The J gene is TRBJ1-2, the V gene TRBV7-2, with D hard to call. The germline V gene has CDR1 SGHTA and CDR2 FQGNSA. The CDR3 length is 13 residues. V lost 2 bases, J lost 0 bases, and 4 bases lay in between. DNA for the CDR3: TGTGCCAGCAGCTTACCGGCTAACTATGGCTACACCTTC. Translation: CASSLPANYGYTF. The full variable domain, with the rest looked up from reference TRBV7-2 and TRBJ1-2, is GAGVSQSPSNKVTEKGKDVELRCDPISGHTALYWYRQSLGQGLEFLIYFQGNSAPDKSGLPSDRFSAERTGGSVSTLTIQRTQQEDSAVYLCASSLPANYGYTFGSGTRLTVV.

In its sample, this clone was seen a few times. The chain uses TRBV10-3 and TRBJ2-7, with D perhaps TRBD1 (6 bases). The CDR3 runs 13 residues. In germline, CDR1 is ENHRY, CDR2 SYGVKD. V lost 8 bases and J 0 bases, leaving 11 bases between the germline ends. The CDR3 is CAIGQRSSYEQYF. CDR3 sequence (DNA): TGTGCCATCGGACAGCGGAGCTCCTACGAGCAGTACTTC.

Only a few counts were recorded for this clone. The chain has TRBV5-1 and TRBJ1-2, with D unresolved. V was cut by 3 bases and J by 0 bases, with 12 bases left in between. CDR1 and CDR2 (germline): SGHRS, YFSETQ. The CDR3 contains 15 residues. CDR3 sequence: CASSSGEGANYGYTF. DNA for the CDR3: TGCGCCAGCAGCTCTGGAGAGGGAGCTAACTATGGCTACACCTTC.

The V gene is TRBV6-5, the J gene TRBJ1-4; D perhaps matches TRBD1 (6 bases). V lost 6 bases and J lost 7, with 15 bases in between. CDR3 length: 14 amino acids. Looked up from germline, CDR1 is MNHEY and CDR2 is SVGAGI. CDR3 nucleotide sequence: TGTGCCAGCAGAAAACAGGGCGGAGGTGAAAAACTGTTTTTT. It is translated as CASRKQGGGEKLFF.

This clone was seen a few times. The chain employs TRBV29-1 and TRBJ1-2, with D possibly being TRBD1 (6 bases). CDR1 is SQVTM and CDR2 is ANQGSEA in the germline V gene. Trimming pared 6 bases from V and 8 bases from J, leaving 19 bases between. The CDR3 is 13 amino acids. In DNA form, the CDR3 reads TGCAGCGTCTCCGCAGGGGCGGCGTCAGGCTACACCTTC. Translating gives CSVSAGAASGYTF.

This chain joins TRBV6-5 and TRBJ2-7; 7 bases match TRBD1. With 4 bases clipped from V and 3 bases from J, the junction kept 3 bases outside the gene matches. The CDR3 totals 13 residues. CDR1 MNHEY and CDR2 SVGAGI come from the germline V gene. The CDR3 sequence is CASSFRDSYEQYF. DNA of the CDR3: TGTGCCAGCAGTTTCCGGGACAGCTACGAGCAGTACTTC.

CDR3 residues: CASSFEGADTQYF. CDR3 DNA sequence: TGCGCCAGCAGCTTCGAGGGGGCAGATACGCAGTATTTT. The rearrangement links TRBV5-1 to TRBJ2-3; tentative D call: TRBD1 (6 bases). The CDR3 length is 13 residues. The V gene lost 2 bases and the J gene lost 4 bases, with 8 bases spanning the gap. In germline, CDR1 is SGHRS, CDR2 YFSETQ. Variable domain in full (rest from reference TRBV5-1 and TRBJ2-3): KAGVTQTPRYLIKTRGQQVTLSCSPISGHRSVSWYQQTPGQGLQFLFEYFSETQRNKGNFPGRFSGRQFSNSRSEMNVSTLELGDSALYLCASSFEGADTQYFGPGTRLTVL.

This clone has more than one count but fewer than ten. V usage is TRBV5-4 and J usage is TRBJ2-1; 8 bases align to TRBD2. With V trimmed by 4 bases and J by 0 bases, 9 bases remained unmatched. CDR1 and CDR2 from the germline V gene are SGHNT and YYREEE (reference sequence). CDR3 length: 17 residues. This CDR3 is CASSQDLAGSSYNEQFF. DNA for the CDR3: TGTGCCAGCAGCCAAGATTTAGCGGGAAGCTCCTACAATGAGCAGTTCTTC.